Below are 31 T cell receptor beta chains sequenced from a single sample in a study of cytomegalovirus exposure and HLA in healthy donors. The PCR was carried out with 60 Vbeta primers and 13 Jbeta primers. Assay used: immunoSEQ multiplex PCR; TCRdb lists only in-frame clones, some missing. The sample consists of about 160,000 clones, roughly 79% of them appearing once. The sequenced material came from PBMCs. The source is a woman aged 45-59 years in good health and CMV-seronegative.

This chain uses TRBV7-2 with TRBJ1-3; 7 nucleotides match TRBD1. V dropped 1 base and J dropped 7; count of bases not matched to a gene: 4. The CDR3 spans 14 residues. Per the germline V gene, CDR1 is SGHTA and CDR2 is FQGNSA. This CDR3 reads CASSLGGGVNTIYF. As DNA, the CDR3 is TGTGCCAGCAGCTTAGGAGGGGGCGTCAACACCATATATTTT.

V is TRBV5-1 and J is TRBJ2-2; D call uncertain. Trimming removed 5 bases at V and 5 bases at J, with 10 bases between. Germline V gives CDR1 SGHRS, CDR2 YFSETQ. The length of the CDR3 is 13 residues. The CDR3 region is CASSPVTTGELFF. The CDR3 nucleotides are TGCGCCAGCAGTCCAGTAACGACCGGGGAGCTGTTTTTT.

The CDR3 DNA sequence: TGCGCCAGCAGCCAAGATGGGGGCAGACCGAACACCGGGGAGCTGTTTTTT. Residues: CASSQDGGRPNTGELFF. The chain uses TRBV4-3 and TRBJ2-2; possibly TRBD1 for D (6 bases). The CDR3 runs 17 residues. V was trimmed by 0 bases and J by 0 bases, leaving 11 bases between them. Per germline, CDR1 LGHNA and CDR2 YSLEER.

The J gene is TRBJ2-7, the V gene TRBV7-9, with D unresolved. V was trimmed by 4 bases and J by 8 bases, leaving 15 bases between them. CDR3 length: 13 amino acids. CDR1 is SEHNR, CDR2 FQNEAQ, per germline (reference sequence). The CDR3, as DNA: TGTGCCAGCAGCTCGGGTATACTCTCCAAGCAGTACTTC. This codes for CASSSGILSKQYF.

This chain joins TRBV2 and TRBJ2-2, with a weak D call TRBD2 (5 bases). The CDR3 is made up of 17 amino acids. V dropped 1 base and J dropped 1 base, with 13 bases sitting between them. Germline loops: CDR1 SNHLY, CDR2 FYNNEI. Here the CDR3 reads CASSEVGGGRNTGELFF. The CDR3 DNA is TGTGCCAGCAGTGAAGTGGGCGGCGGGCGGAACACCGGGGAGCTGTTTTTT.

This rearrangement joins TRBV7-2 to TRBJ1-1; D gene ambiguous. The length of the CDR3 is 13 residues. CDR1 is SGHTA and CDR2 is FQGNSA in the germline V gene. The V end was cut by 8 bases, the J end by 7 bases, with 17 bases between. The chain's CDR3 is CASQTRESLEAFF. In DNA, the CDR3 is TGTGCCAGCCAAACGCGAGAAAGCCTTGAAGCTTTCTTT.

This clone was seen more than once but under ten times. This chain connects TRBV5-1 to TRBJ2-1; 7 nucleotides line up with TRBD1. The CDR3 consists of 15 residues. Trimming at V came to 2 bases and at J to 1 base, leaving 3 bases not matched to a gene. The germline gives CDR1 SGHRS, CDR2 YFSETQ. CDR3 bases: TGCGCCAGCAGCTTAAGGGGGCAATCCTACAATGAGCAGTTCTTC. It yields the protein CASSLRGQSYNEQFF.

This CDR3 reads CASSEGGVSRSGTEAFF. DNA of the CDR3: TGTGCCAGCAGTGAAGGGGGCGTGTCCAGGTCGGGCACTGAAGCTTTCTTT. The chain combines TRBV25-1 with TRBJ1-1, with D tentatively TRBD1 (6 bases). Germline CDR1 and CDR2: MGHDK and SYGVNS. The V end lost 2 bases, the J end lost 4 bases, and 20 bases lay between the germline ends. The CDR3 length is 17 residues.

This clone has only a few counts. The gene calls are TRBV30 and TRBJ1-1; no firm D call. Between the trimmed V and J ends, which lost 0 bases and 1 base, there was a span of 6 bases. The CDR3 runs 13 residues. Germline V lookup: CDR1 GTSNPN, CDR2 SVGIG (reference sequence). CDR3 nucleotides: TGTGCCTGGAGTGTACACAGGAACACTGAAGCTTTCTTT. Translating gives CAWSVHRNTEAFF.

V usage is TRBV9 and J usage is TRBJ1-2, with 11 bases fitting TRBD1. The length of the CDR3 is 14 residues. V shed 5 bases, J shed 4 bases, and the junction held 4 bases outside the gene matches. CDR1 is SGDLS, CDR2 YYNGEE, per germline. The CDR3 nucleotides are TGTGCCAGCAGAGGACAGGGGGCAAGCTATGGCTACACCTTC. As protein: CASRGQGASYGYTF.

This rearrangement joins TRBV5-6 to TRBJ2-1, with a weak D call TRBD2 (5 bases). CDR1 SGHDT and CDR2 YYEEEE come from the germline V gene. The CDR3 covers 14 residues. V was cut by 0 bases and J by 7 bases, with 11 bases left in between. The CDR3 nucleotides are TGTGCCAGCAGCTTGGGGCCATCGGGGAATGAGCAGTTCTTC. Translating gives CASSLGPSGNEQFF.

CDR3: CASSKSNINYGYTF. The CDR3 DNA is TGTGCCAGCAGTAAGAGCAATATAAACTATGGCTACACCTTC. This chain connects TRBV6-5 to TRBJ1-2, with D unclear. Germline V gene lookup returns CDR1 MNHEY and CDR2 SVGAGI. V was cut by 5 bases and J by 2 bases, with 12 bases left in between. The CDR3 runs 14 residues.

V gene TRBV27 combines with J gene TRBJ2-7; tentatively, D is TRBD2 (6 bases). V was shortened by 3 bases and J by 3 bases, with 9 bases between the two germline ends. The germline gives CDR1 MNHEY, CDR2 SMNVEV (reference sequence). The CDR3 spans 13 residues. The CDR3 spells CASSFQGGYEQYF. CDR3 DNA: TGTGCCAGCAGTTTCCAGGGAGGCTACGAGCAGTACTTC.

This chain links TRBV27 with TRBJ2-1, with 7 positions matching TRBD2. The CDR3 contains 16 residues. Germline values: CDR1 MNHEY, CDR2 SMNVEV (reference sequence). Losses at the gene ends were 7 bases for V and 6 bases for J; bases not matched to a gene: 15. CDR3 nucleotides: TGTGCCAGCATTGATTATGGGGGGAGGGCCCCCAATGAGCAGTTCTTC. It is translated as CASIDYGGRAPNEQFF.

The V call is TRBV7-2, the J call TRBJ2-3; a possible D gene is TRBD1 (6 bases). The germline V gene has CDR1 SGHTA and CDR2 FQGNSA. V was pared by 6 bases and J by 3 bases, with 22 bases between. The CDR3 consists of 17 residues. The CDR3 DNA reads as TGTGCCAGCAGTAAATCAAAATCAGGGGCGCGAACAGATACGCAGTATTTT. Protein product: CASSKSKSGARTDTQYF.

Only a few counts were recorded for this clone. This chain links TRBV28 with TRBJ2-3, with 12 positions matching TRBD2. The CDR3 extends over 15 amino acids. CDR1 and CDR2 (germline): MDHEN, SYDVKM. The V segment lost 3 bases and the J segment 4 bases; nucleotides outside the gene matches: 2. This CDR3 reads CASSFLAGGSDTQYF. DNA for the CDR3: TGTGCCAGCAGTTTCCTAGCGGGAGGGTCAGATACGCAGTATTTT.

The rearrangement links TRBV5-1 to TRBJ2-7; 7 bases map to TRBD2. The CDR3 covers 14 residues. With V trimmed by 0 bases and J by 6 bases, 6 bases remained unmatched. Germline CDR1 SGHRS, CDR2 YFSETQ. In DNA form, the CDR3 reads TGCGCCAGCAGCTTGGTTGGGAGGGGTCGCGAGCAGTACTTC. Amino acid sequence: CASSLVGRGREQYF. Variable domain in full (rest from reference TRBV5-1 and TRBJ2-7): KAGVTQTPRYLIKTRGQQVTLSCSPISGHRSVSWYQQTPGQGLQFLFEYFSETQRNKGNFPGRFSGRQFSNSRSEMNVSTLELGDSALYLCASSLVGRGREQYFGPGTRLTVT.

A few counts support this clone. The chain carries TRBV7-2 and TRBJ1-1, with D possibly TRBD1 on 6 matching bases. Per the germline V gene, CDR1 is SGHTA and CDR2 is FQGNSA. CDR3 length: 14 residues. V lost 2 bases and J lost 2, with 9 bases in between. The CDR3 DNA follows: TGTGCCAGCAGCTTACAGGGGCGAAACACTGAAGCTTTCTTT. This translates into CASSLQGRNTEAFF.

The chain joins TRBV5-1 to TRBJ1-2; 7 bases agree with TRBD1. Per germline, CDR1 SGHRS and CDR2 YFSETQ. Trimming cost V 0 bases and J 5 bases; bases outside gene matches: 1. The CDR3 is 13 residues long. The CDR3: CASSLEQGYGYTF. CDR3 DNA sequence: TGCGCCAGCAGCTTGGAACAGGGGTATGGCTACACCTTC.

The chain uses TRBV6-1 and TRBJ2-7, with 11 positions matching TRBD2. The CDR3 has 14 residues. Germline CDR1 and CDR2: MNHNS and SASEGT. Trimming removed 1 base from V and 4 bases from J; junction bases left unmatched: 0. CDR3 DNA: TGTGCCAGCAGTGAAGGGACTAGCGGGTACGAGCAGTACTTC. Translation: CASSEGTSGYEQYF.

J is TRBJ1-1 and V is TRBV6-6; no reliable D call. V lost 0 bases, J lost 0 bases, and 11 bases lay in between. Germline V lookup: CDR1 MNHNY, CDR2 SVGAGI (reference sequence). The CDR3 totals 16 residues. The CDR3 loop reads CASSYSGGVMNTEAFF. The CDR3 coding sequence is TGTGCCAGCAGTTACTCAGGTGGAGTCATGAACACTGAAGCTTTCTTT.

In this sample, this clone turned up once. The CDR3 protein is CASTEGGRHEQYF. The CDR3 DNA sequence: TGTGCCAGCACAGAGGGAGGGCGCCACGAGCAGTACTTC. The gene calls are TRBV28 and TRBJ2-7, with 7 bases fitting TRBD2. The CDR3 is made up of 13 amino acids. Losses at the gene ends were 7 bases for V and 5 bases for J; bases not matched to a gene: 8. The germline CDR1 and CDR2 sequences are MDHEN and SYDVKM.

The chain is built from TRBV29-1 and TRBJ1-4; 7 bases are shared with TRBD1. Germline trimming cut 1 base from V and 3 bases from J; bases unmatched to any gene: 8. Germline V gene data show CDR1 as SQVTM and CDR2 as ANQGSEA. This CDR3 is 16 amino acids long. The CDR3 region is CSVEVIQGPSNEKLFF. The CDR3 region has the DNA TGCAGCGTTGAAGTAATACAGGGGCCTTCTAATGAAAAACTGTTTTTT.

The genes are TRBV7-2 and TRBJ2-1; D is perhaps TRBD2 (5 bases). Germline V gene data show CDR1 as SGHTA and CDR2 as FQGNSA. This CDR3 region has 15 residues. Between the trimmed V and J ends, which lost 0 bases and 3 bases, there was a span of 9 bases. The CDR3 DNA sequence: TGTGCCAGCAGCTTAGCGGGGAGCCTCTACAATGAGCAGTTCTTC. Its translation: CASSLAGSLYNEQFF. Drawing the rest from reference TRBV7-2 and TRBJ2-1, the complete variable domain is GAGVSQSPSNKVTEKGKDVELRCDPISGHTALYWYRQSLGQGLEFLIYFQGNSAPDKSGLPSDRFSAERTGGSVSTLTIQRTQQEDSAVYLCASSLAGSLYNEQFFGPGTRLTVL.

The sample holds one count of this clone. The chain employs TRBV5-1 and TRBJ2-7, with D perhaps matching TRBD2 (5 bases). Trimming stripped 0 bases from V and 2 bases from J, with 12 bases between. Germline V CDR1 and CDR2: SGHRS, YFSETQ. This CDR3 has 15 amino acids. The CDR3 DNA sequence: TGCGCCAGCAGCTTGGGAGGGCAGCGAACCTACGAGCAGTACTTC. Its protein product is CASSLGGQRTYEQYF.

The sample holds a few counts of this clone. An end of the junction differs from the germline gene, which may be a read error. The V call is TRBV29-1, the J call TRBJ2-1, with a possible D match to TRBD1 (5 bases). CDR3 length equals 17 residues. The germline V gene encodes CDR1 SQVTM and CDR2 ANQGSEA. The CDR3 loop is CSAEPAGKFYSYNEQFF. CDR3 nucleotide sequence: TGCAGCGCTGAACCGGCAGGGAAGTTTTACTCCTACAATGAGCAGTTCTTC.

V and J are TRBV27 and TRBJ2-5, with 7 bases lining up with TRBD1. The J call is uncertain, as TRBJ2-7 better fits the DNA end. This CDR3 contains 14 residues. The germline CDR1 and CDR2 sequences are MNHEY and SMNVEV (reference sequence). In nucleotides, the CDR3 is TGTGCCAGCAGTTCCTGGGACAGCGCCTACGAGCAGTACTTC. Its protein product is CASSSWDSAYEQYF.

The rearrangement joins TRBV4-3 to TRBJ1-4; possibly TRBD1 for D (5 bases). Germline assignment: CDR1 LGHNA and CDR2 YSLEER. The CDR3 runs to 17 residues. Trimming took 0 bases from V and 3 from J, leaving 14 bases between them. The CDR3 coding sequence is TGCGCCAGCAGCCAAGATTCCCCAGGGAGGGCTAATGAAAAACTGTTTTTT. Protein: CASSQDSPGRANEKLFF.

The genes are TRBV9 and TRBJ2-1; no clear D gene. Trimming left V 7 bases short and J 4 bases short, with 15 bases between. Germline assignment: CDR1 SGDLS and CDR2 YYNGEE. The CDR3 has 14 residues. This chain's CDR3 is CASSRTPGYNEQFF. As DNA, the CDR3 is TGTGCCAGCTCCCGAACCCCCGGGTACAATGAGCAGTTCTTC.

This rearrangement joins TRBV6-1 to TRBJ1-6; 10 nucleotides line up with TRBD1. The CDR3 covers 18 residues. V gave up 3 bases and J gave up 4 bases; unmatched junction bases: 9. CDR1 and CDR2 (germline): MNHNS, SASEGT. CDR3 amino acids: CASSETGTGAGYNSPLHF. DNA for the CDR3: TGTGCCAGCAGTGAGACTGGGACAGGGGCAGGGTATAATTCACCCCTCCACTTT.

The chain employs TRBV7-2 and TRBJ1-6; TRBD1 matches at 9 bases. Per the germline V gene, CDR1 is SGHTA and CDR2 is FQGNSA. V lost 0 bases, J lost 4 bases, and 7 bases stayed unmatched. This CDR3 is 18 amino acids long. CDR3 coding DNA: TGTGCCAGCAGCTTAGCGGGATCCGGGACAGGGTATAATTCACCCCTCCACTTT. It is translated as CASSLAGSGTGYNSPLHF. Supplemented by reference TRBV7-2 and TRBJ1-6, the full variable domain reads GAGVSQSPSNKVTEKGKDVELRCDPISGHTALYWYRQSLGQGLEFLIYFQGNSAPDKSGLPSDRFSAERTGGSVSTLTIQRTQQEDSAVYLCASSLAGSGTGYNSPLHFGNGTRLTVT.